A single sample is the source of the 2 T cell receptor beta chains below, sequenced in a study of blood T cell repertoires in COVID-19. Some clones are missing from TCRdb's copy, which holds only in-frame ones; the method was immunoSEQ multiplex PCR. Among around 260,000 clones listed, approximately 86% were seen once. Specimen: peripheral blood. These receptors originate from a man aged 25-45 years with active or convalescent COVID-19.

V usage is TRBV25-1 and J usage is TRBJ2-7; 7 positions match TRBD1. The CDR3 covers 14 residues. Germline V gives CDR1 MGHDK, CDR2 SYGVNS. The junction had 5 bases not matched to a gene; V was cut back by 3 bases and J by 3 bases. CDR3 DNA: TGTGCCAGCAGTGATATGGCAGGGGGCTACGAGCAGTACTTC. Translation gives CASSDMAGGYEQYF.

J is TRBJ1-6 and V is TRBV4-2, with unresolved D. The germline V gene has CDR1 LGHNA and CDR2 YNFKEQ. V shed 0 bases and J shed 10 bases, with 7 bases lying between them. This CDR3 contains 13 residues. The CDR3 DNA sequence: TGTGCCAGCAGCCAAGATTCCGTATCACCCCTCCACTTT. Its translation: CASSQDSVSPLHF.